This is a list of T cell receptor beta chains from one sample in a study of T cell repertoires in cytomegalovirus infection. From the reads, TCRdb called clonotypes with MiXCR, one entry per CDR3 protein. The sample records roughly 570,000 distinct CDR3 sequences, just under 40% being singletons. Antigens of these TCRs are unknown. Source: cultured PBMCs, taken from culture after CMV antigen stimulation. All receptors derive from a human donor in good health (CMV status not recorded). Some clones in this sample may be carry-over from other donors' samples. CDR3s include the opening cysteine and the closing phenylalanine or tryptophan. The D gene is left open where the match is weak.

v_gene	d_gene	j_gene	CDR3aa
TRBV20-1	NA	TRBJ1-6	CSATRTVGGSPLHF
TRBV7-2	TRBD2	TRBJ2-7	CASRLASGGTYEQYF
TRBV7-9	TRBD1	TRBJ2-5	CASSSYRGQETQYF
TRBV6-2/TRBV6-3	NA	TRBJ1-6	CASSYGPKTANSPLHF
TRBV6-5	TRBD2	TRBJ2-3	CASSYSRALREGPDTQYF
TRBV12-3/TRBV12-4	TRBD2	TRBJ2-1	CASMNGGVNNEQFF
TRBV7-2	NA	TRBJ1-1	CASSKWSGGHWDTEAFF
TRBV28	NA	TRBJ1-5	CASSRPQHF
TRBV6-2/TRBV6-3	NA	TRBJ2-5	CAIQQIQETQYF
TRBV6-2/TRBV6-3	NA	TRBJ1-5	CASSEEHSNQPQHF
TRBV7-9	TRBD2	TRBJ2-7	CASSSTSGRAYEQYF
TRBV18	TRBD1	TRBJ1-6	CASSPTTGGDSPLHF
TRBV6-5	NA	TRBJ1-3	CASSYSPGPRAGNTIYF
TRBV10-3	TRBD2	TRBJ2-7	CAISESGLAVSYEQYF
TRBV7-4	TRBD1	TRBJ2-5	CASSLSGTGQETQYF
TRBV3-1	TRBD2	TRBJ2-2	CASSQEAGQAGELFF
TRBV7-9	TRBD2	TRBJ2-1	CASSPTGRVNEQFF
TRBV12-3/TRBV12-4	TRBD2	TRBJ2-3	CASSTKSGRDTQYF
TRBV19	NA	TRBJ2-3	CASTFSGLREDTQYF
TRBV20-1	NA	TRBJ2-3	CSARDPRGGGDTQYF
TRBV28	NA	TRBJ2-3	CASSSLAYTQYF
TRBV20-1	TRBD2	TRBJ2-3	CSAPSGTSGGSSRTDTQYF
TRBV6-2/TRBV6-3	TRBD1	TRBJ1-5	CASSTGQGPGNQPQHF
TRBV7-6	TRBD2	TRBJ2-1	CASSSTAGGGGEQFF
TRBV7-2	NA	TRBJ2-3	CASSKGVDTQYF
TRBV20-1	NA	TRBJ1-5	CSASQGLTNQPQHF
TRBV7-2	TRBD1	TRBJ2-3	CASSRPGQGTDTQYF
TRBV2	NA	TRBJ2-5	CASTVLATQETQYF
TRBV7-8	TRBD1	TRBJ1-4	CASSVLQGLSNEKLFF
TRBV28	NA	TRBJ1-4	CASSLFPGWDEKLFF
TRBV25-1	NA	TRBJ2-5	CASRGPPRGPETQYF
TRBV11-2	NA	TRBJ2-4	CASSLGGGRGEENIQYF
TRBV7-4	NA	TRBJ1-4	CASSYNSATNEKLFF
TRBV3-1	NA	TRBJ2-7	CASSQGGFVAQGMREQYF
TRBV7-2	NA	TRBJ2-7	CASSLGGGWTGYYEQYF
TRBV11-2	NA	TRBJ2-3	CASSLDRRTPYTDTQYF
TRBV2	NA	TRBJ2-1	CAISEMPAYNEQFF
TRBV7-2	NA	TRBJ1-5	CASSFRTGQPQHF
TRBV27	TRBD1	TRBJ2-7	CASSLSWTGESEQYF
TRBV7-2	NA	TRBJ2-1	CASSLDMGSDEQFF
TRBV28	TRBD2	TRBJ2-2	CASSSAIGRRNTGELFF